The 30 T cell receptor beta chains reported below all come from one sample, sequenced in a study of T cells in localized non-small cell lung cancer. Assay: immunoSEQ multiplex PCR; the TCRdb copy retains only in-frame clones and omits some. The table includes about 19,000 clones, about 93% detected once. Sequencing was performed on peripheral blood, taken before any cancer treatment. The receptor set was obtained from a male donor older than 55 with stage I squamous cell lung carcinoma.

This clone was observed a handful of times. The chain uses TRBV28 and TRBJ1-1; 8 nucleotides line up with TRBD1. The trim removed 3 bases at V and 5 bases at J, leaving 8 bases unmatched. CDR3 length: 15 amino acids. Germline CDR1 reads MDHEN; CDR2 reads SYDVKM. This CDR3 reads CASSFHGQGKTEAFF. The CDR3 nucleotides are TGTGCCAGCAGTTTCCATGGACAGGGTAAGACTGAAGCTTTCTTT.

The chain carries TRBV5-1 and TRBJ2-7; maybe TRBD1 (6 bases). V lost 0 bases, J lost 7 bases, and 17 bases lay in between. This CDR3 has 15 amino acids. Germline CDR1 reads SGHRS; CDR2 reads YFSETQ. CDR3 sequence reads: CASSLAGDNLGEQYF. CDR3 bases: TGCGCCAGCAGCTTGGCAGGGGACAATTTGGGGGAGCAGTACTTC.

The rearrangement uses TRBV27 and TRBJ2-5, with TRBD1 identical over 8 bases. V shed 6 bases and J 7 bases; nucleotides not matched to a gene: 7. The CDR3 sequence is 13 residues long. CDR1 and CDR2 from the germline V gene are MNHEY and SMNVEV (reference sequence). The chain's CDR3 is CASSQDREVTQYF. The CDR3 bases are TGTGCCAGCAGCCAGGACAGGGAAGTGACCCAGTACTTC.

This chain joins TRBV7-2 and TRBJ2-7, with TRBD2 identical over 9 bases. The length of the CDR3 is 15 residues. Trimming at V came to 3 bases and at J to 5 bases, leaving 8 bases not matched to a gene. Looked up from germline, CDR1 is SGHTA and CDR2 is FQGNSA. The CDR3 nucleotides are TGTGCCAGCAGCTTTGTTGCTAGCGGGACGAACGAGCAGTACTTC. Translated, it gives CASSFVASGTNEQYF.

CDR3 protein: CASSEWVVAGQNYGYTF. CDR3 bases: TGTGCCAGCAGTGAATGGGTTGTGGCGGGGCAGAACTATGGCTACACCTTC. The V and J genes are TRBV25-1 and TRBJ1-2, with D possibly being TRBD1 (5 bases). V was pared by 1 base and J by 2 bases, with 17 bases between. The CDR3 loop spans 17 amino acids. Germline CDR1 reads MGHDK; CDR2 reads SYGVNS.

The chain links TRBV19 to TRBJ1-2; TRBD1 aligns across 7 bases. This CDR3 has 13 residues. Germline CDR1 is LNHDA and CDR2 is SQIVND (reference sequence). After removal of 6 bases from V and 8 bases from J, the junction contained 9 bases not matched to a gene. The CDR3 protein is CASSRQGEKGYTF. The CDR3 DNA is TGTGCCAGTAGCCGACAGGGAGAGAAGGGCTACACCTTC.

The chain joins TRBV10-3 to TRBJ2-5; possible D gene TRBD1, 5 bases. Trimming took off 1 base at V and 0 bases at J, with 12 bases between the two ends. The germline CDR1 and CDR2 sequences are ENHRY and SYGVKD. CDR3 length: 16 residues. In DNA form, the CDR3 reads TGTGCCATCAGTGAGTTAGAACAGGAGAACCAAGAGACCCAGTACTTC. Its protein is CAISELEQENQETQYF.

V usage is TRBV19 and J usage is TRBJ1-5; no reliable D call. Germline CDR1 LNHDA, CDR2 SQIVND (reference sequence). Trimming stripped 9 bases from V and 1 base from J, with 10 bases between. The length of the CDR3 is 13 residues. The CDR3 sequence: CASGPSSNQPQHF. In nucleotides, the CDR3 is TGTGCCAGCGGACCCTCGAGCAATCAGCCCCAGCATTTT.

The V call is TRBV5-8, the J call TRBJ2-7, with TRBD2 matching 8 bases. CDR3 length: 12 amino acids. The trim removed 5 bases at V and 4 bases at J, leaving 2 bases unmatched. The V gene's germline CDR1 is SGHTS and CDR2 YDEGEE. CDR3 in DNA: TGTGCCAGCAGACTAGCGGATTACGAGCAGTACTTC. Translated: CASRLADYEQYF.

This clone came up once. The J gene is TRBJ2-7, the V gene TRBV7-8, with D perhaps TRBD1 (6 bases). V shed 4 bases and J shed 2 bases, with 15 bases lying between them. In germline, CDR1 is SGHVS, CDR2 FQNEAQ. This CDR3 contains 15 residues. The CDR3 DNA reads as TGTGCCAGCAGCTACCGGGACACTGTCCCCTACGAGCAGTACTTC. Translating it yields CASSYRDTVPYEQYF.

V usage is TRBV4-3 and J usage is TRBJ2-5; D perhaps matches TRBD1 (6 bases). The CDR3 runs to 17 residues. V lost 0 bases to trimming and J lost 2 bases, with 16 bases between them. Germline CDR1 LGHNA, CDR2 YSLEER. Here the CDR3 reads CASSQEPGAATQETQYF. The CDR3 nucleotides read TGCGCCAGCAGCCAAGAGCCAGGGGCGGCGACTCAAGAGACCCAGTACTTC.

V is TRBV2 and J is TRBJ2-2; D possibly corresponds to TRBD2 (5 bases). In germline, CDR1 is SNHLY, CDR2 FYNNEI. V was shortened by 8 bases and J by 2 bases, with 15 bases between the two germline ends. The CDR3 is 15 residues long. Written as DNA, the CDR3 is TGTGCCAGCGGAGGTAACAGTATAAACACCGGGGAGCTGTTTTTT. This encodes CASGGNSINTGELFF.

This clone was found a few times. The chain joins TRBV15 to TRBJ2-7; D is undetermined. Germline lookup yields CDR1 LNHNV and CDR2 YYDKDF (reference sequence). Trimming removed 3 bases from V and 0 bases from J, with 15 bases in between. The CDR3 extends over 16 amino acids. This CDR3 reads CATSSTQQTRSYEQYF. The CDR3, as DNA: TGTGCCACCAGCAGCACTCAGCAGACCCGCTCCTACGAGCAGTACTTC.

This chain links TRBV2 with TRBJ2-1; D gene ambiguous. The V end lost 2 bases, the J end lost 0 bases, and 8 bases lay between the germline ends. This CDR3 is 15 amino acids long. Looked up from germline, CDR1 is SNHLY and CDR2 is FYNNEI. The CDR3 coding sequence is TGTGCCAGCAGTGAACTCTATAGCTCCTACAATGAGCAGTTCTTC. Encoded protein: CASSELYSSYNEQFF.

The chain combines TRBV28 with TRBJ1-5, with 7 bases fitting TRBD1. CDR1 is MDHEN and CDR2 is SYDVKM in the germline V gene. The CDR3 sequence is 15 residues long. The ends lost 2 bases at V and 7 bases at J; junction bases unmatched: 8. CDR3 coding DNA: TGTGCCAGCAGTTTAGGGGGGAACAGGGGCCAGCCCCAGCATTTT. Residues: CASSLGGNRGQPQHF.

The gene calls are TRBV30 and TRBJ1-1; TRBD1 might be the D (5 bases). Trimming stripped 2 bases from V and 10 bases from J, with 23 bases between. From germline, CDR1 is GTSNPN and CDR2 SVGIG (reference sequence). This CDR3 has 15 amino acids. The CDR3 here is CAWSQRRGSSRGAFF. The CDR3 bases are TGTGCCTGGAGTCAACGCCGGGGCAGTTCAAGGGGAGCTTTCTTT. The full variable domain, rest sourced from reference TRBV30 and TRBJ1-1, is SQTIHQWPATLVQPVGSPLSLECTVEGTSNPNLYWYRQAAGRGLQLLFYSVGIGQISSEVPQNLSASRPQDRQFILSSKKLLLSDSGFYLCAWSQRRGSSRGAFFGQGTRLTVV.

V is TRBV28 and J is TRBJ1-1; TRBD1 might be the D (5 bases). The CDR3 has 12 residues. CDR1 is MDHEN and CDR2 is SYDVKM in the germline V gene. Trimming took off 1 base at V and 9 bases at J, with 9 bases between the two ends. The CDR3 bases are TGTGCCAGCAGTTTATACAGGCGGCAAGCTTTCTTT. Encoded protein: CASSLYRRQAFF.

The rearrangement joins TRBV9 to TRBJ1-4; TRBD1 might be the D (5 bases). Germline CDR1 is SGDLS and CDR2 is YYNGEE. This CDR3 spans 15 amino acids. The V end lost 0 bases, the J end lost 3 bases, and 9 bases lay between the germline ends. Written as DNA, the CDR3 is TGTGCCAGCAGCGTAGGGAGACAGCCTAATGAAAAACTGTTTTTT. This encodes CASSVGRQPNEKLFF.

CDR3 in DNA: TGCGCCAGCAGCACAGGACAGGGGAGGGACAAAAACATTCAGTACTTC. Encoded protein: CASSTGQGRDKNIQYF. The genes are TRBV5-1 and TRBJ2-4; 9 nucleotides agree with TRBD1. This CDR3 region has 16 residues. Germline lookup yields CDR1 SGHRS and CDR2 YFSETQ. Unmatched junction bases numbered 8, after V lost 4 bases and J lost 3 bases.

This chain links TRBV27 with TRBJ2-1; D gene ambiguous. The V gene lost 5 bases and the J gene lost 6 bases, with 2 bases spanning the gap. Per the germline V gene, CDR1 is MNHEY and CDR2 is SMNVEV (reference sequence). The CDR3 contains 10 residues. The CDR3 region has the DNA TGTGCCAGCAGTGCCAATGAGCAGTTCTTC. Its protein is CASSANEQFF.

This clone was seen once. The chain combines TRBV19 with TRBJ1-2, with 9 positions matching TRBD1. The germline gives CDR1 LNHDA, CDR2 SQIVND (reference sequence). This CDR3 region has 14 residues. V shed 9 bases and J 4 bases; nucleotides not matched to a gene: 9. The CDR3 coding sequence is TGTGCCAGCCTTACAGGGGGCGCGGGCTATGGCTACACCTTC. Translating gives CASLTGGAGYGYTF.

The CDR3 region has the DNA TGTGCCAGCAGTTCTGGGACTAGCGCGTACAATGAGCAGTTCTTC. Translation gives CASSSGTSAYNEQFF. V usage is TRBV9 and J usage is TRBJ2-1; 10 nucleotides align to TRBD2. Germline V gene data show CDR1 as SGDLS and CDR2 as YYNGEE. The CDR3 contains 15 residues. V dropped 5 bases and J dropped 4; count of bases not matched to a gene: 6. The full variable domain, completed using reference TRBV9 and TRBJ2-1, is DSGVTQTPKHLITATGQRVTLRCSPRSGDLSVYWYQQSLDQGLQFLIQYYNGEERAKGNILERFSAQQFPDLHSELNLSSLELGDSALYFCASSSGTSAYNEQFFGPGTRLTVL.

The chain uses TRBV7-2 and TRBJ2-5, with D possibly matching TRBD1 (6 bases). V lost 4 bases and J 1 base, leaving 16 bases between the germline ends. The CDR3 runs 16 residues. Looked up from germline, CDR1 is SGHTA and CDR2 is FQGNSA. As DNA, the CDR3 is TGTGCCAGCAGCTCCCCCCCAGGACAGCTCCAAGAGACCCAGTACTTC. As protein: CASSSPPGQLQETQYF. The entire variable domain, with the rest obtained from reference TRBV7-2 and TRBJ2-5, is as follows: GAGVSQSPSNKVTEKGKDVELRCDPISGHTALYWYRQSLGQGLEFLIYFQGNSAPDKSGLPSDRFSAERTGGSVSTLTIQRTQQEDSAVYLCASSSPPGQLQETQYFGPGTRLLVL.

This chain connects TRBV29-1 to TRBJ2-3, with 10 positions matching TRBD2. Germline V gives CDR1 SQVTM, CDR2 ANQGSEA. This CDR3 spans 15 amino acids. V was pared by 3 bases and J by 1 base, with 4 bases of the junction left unmatched. The CDR3 coding sequence is TGCAGCGTTGATCGGCTAGCGGGAGGCACAGATACGCAGTATTTT. Translation gives CSVDRLAGGTDTQYF.

Only one count was recorded for this clone. The chain couples TRBV29-1 to TRBJ2-6, with D perhaps TRBD1 (6 bases). Trimming took 3 bases from V and 1 from J, leaving 22 bases between them. The CDR3 loop spans 19 amino acids. The germline V gene has CDR1 SQVTM and CDR2 ANQGSEA. This CDR3 is CSVDSGQQYGISGANVLTF. The CDR3 nucleotides are TGCAGCGTTGATTCCGGACAGCAGTACGGAATATCTGGGGCCAACGTCCTGACTTTC.

The chain links TRBV6-1 to TRBJ2-7, with 9 bases identical to TRBD1. Trimming removed 7 bases from V and 2 bases from J; junction bases left unmatched: 6. Germline V gene lookup returns CDR1 MNHNS and CDR2 SASEGT. The CDR3 runs 14 residues. The CDR3 sequence: CASMGTGLTYEQYF. Written as DNA, the CDR3 is TGTGCCAGCATGGGGACAGGGTTAACCTACGAGCAGTACTTC.

In DNA, the CDR3 is TGCGCCAGCAGCTCGCTCAAAAACACAAACAGGGTCAATGAGCAGTTCTTC. Translation gives CASSSLKNTNRVNEQFF. V gene TRBV5-1 combines with J gene TRBJ2-1; possible D gene TRBD1, 6 bases. Germline lookup yields CDR1 SGHRS and CDR2 YFSETQ. This CDR3 comprises 17 residues. The V end was cut by 3 bases, the J end by 6 bases, with 22 bases between.

The V and J genes are TRBV27 and TRBJ2-7; the match to TRBD1 covers 7 bases. There are 13 residues in the CDR3. The germline gives CDR1 MNHEY, CDR2 SMNVEV (reference sequence). With V trimmed by 8 bases and J by 2 bases, 6 bases remained unmatched. CDR3 nucleotide sequence: TGTGCCAGCCGACGGACAGGCGCCTACGAGCAGTACTTC. Translation: CASRRTGAYEQYF.

This clone is a singleton in its sample. The V call is TRBV27, the J call TRBJ2-1; 10 bases fit TRBD2. The CDR3 covers 16 residues. Trimming cost V 1 base and J 6 bases; bases outside gene matches: 6. Germline CDR1 MNHEY, CDR2 SMNVEV (reference sequence). CDR3 sequence: CASSLYLAGVGNEQFF. The CDR3 DNA reads as TGTGCCAGCAGTTTATACCTAGCGGGAGTCGGCAATGAGCAGTTCTTC.

By its share, this clone is hyperexpanded. The chain joins TRBV2 to TRBJ2-2; D may be TRBD1 or TRBD2 (5 bases each). The CDR3 is 15 residues long. The ends were cut back, 8 bases at V and 3 bases at J, with 16 bases in the middle. Germline-derived CDR1 and CDR2 are SNHLY and FYNNEI. CDR3 sequence (DNA): TGTGCCAGCGATCGGGACGGATCTTACACCGGGGAGCTGTTTTTT. Protein product: CASDRDGSYTGELFF. Full variable domain (rest looked up from reference TRBV2 and TRBJ2-2): EPEVTQTPSHQVTQMGQEVILRCVPISNHLYFYWYRQILGQKVEFLVSFYNNEISEKSEIFDDQFSVERPDGSNFTLKIRSTKLEDSAMYFCASDRDGSYTGELFFGEGSRLTVL.